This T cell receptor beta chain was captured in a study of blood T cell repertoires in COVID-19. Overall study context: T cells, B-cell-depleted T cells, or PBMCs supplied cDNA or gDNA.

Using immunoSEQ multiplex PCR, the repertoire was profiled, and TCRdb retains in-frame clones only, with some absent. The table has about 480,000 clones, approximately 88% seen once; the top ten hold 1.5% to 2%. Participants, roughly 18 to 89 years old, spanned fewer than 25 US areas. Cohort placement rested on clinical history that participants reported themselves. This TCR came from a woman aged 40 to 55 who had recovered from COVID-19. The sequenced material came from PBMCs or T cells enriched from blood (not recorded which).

CDR3 in amino acids: CASSLTQISYNEQFF. CDR3 in DNA: TGCGCCAGCAGCTTGACCCAGATCTCCTACAATGAGCAGTTCTTC. The chain carries TRBV5-1 and TRBJ2-1; D is uncertain. The CDR3 has 15 amino acids. Trimming took 1 base from V and 0 from J, leaving 8 bases between them. Looked up from germline, CDR1 is SGHRS and CDR2 is YFSETQ.